This entry features one T cell receptor beta chain sequence. Its matching antigen is unknown. The data were obtained in a study of shared clonotypes between healthy human individuals. At the level of the study: Each donor contributed plates that comprised three CD4 naive, three CD4 memory, two CD8 naive and one CD8 memory. General study points: Naive CD4 clonotype sharing across several donors was around 5%. Sampling used blood alone; tissue repertoires probably differ. Few donors limited the genetic and exposure-history diversity represented.

Some clones are missing from TCRdb's copy, which holds only in-frame ones; the method was immunoSEQ multiplex PCR. The data contain under 300,000 clones, 65% to 70% of them seen just once; the ten biggest clones take up around 10%. The sequenced sample was memory CD4+ T cells sorted from blood. Subset meaning: CD45RA-negative fraction. The TCR originated in a man aged 30 to 39 in good health.

The CDR3 spells CAISGGTQNTGELFF. The CDR3 DNA is TGTGCCATCAGTGGGGGGACACAGAACACCGGGGAGCTGTTTTTT. V usage is TRBV10-3 and J usage is TRBJ2-2, with D possibly matching TRBD1 (6 bases). This CDR3 has 15 amino acids. Germline loops: CDR1 ENHRY, CDR2 SYGVKD. The ends were cut back, 4 bases at V and 1 base at J, with 10 bases in the middle.